This T cell receptor (beta chain) was observed in a study of OX40 agonist ivuxolimab in advanced cancers. Study details: Ivuxolimab, which patients received intravenously every 2 weeks, was dosed at 0.01 to 10 mg/kg. Cancers in dose escalation were hepatocellular, melanoma, renal cell and head and neck.

Systemic immunosuppression or autoimmune disease history was grounds to exclude patients. TCRdb's table, derived via immunoSEQ multiplex PCR, lists solely in-frame clones and lacks some. The sample yields 50,000 to 60,000 clones, around 79% seen once. Between the trimmed V and J ends, which lost 0 bases and 0 bases, there was a span of 8 bases. The V gene's germline CDR1 is SGHNT and CDR2 YENEEA. The CDR3 spans 15 residues. Only one count was recorded for this clone. The sample consisted of CD4+ or CD8+ T cells sorted from blood, taken in a trial of the OX40 agonist ivuxolimab. This TCR was recovered from an adult with an advanced solid tumor such as melanoma, head and neck, liver or kidney cancer. The chain links TRBV11-3 to TRBJ1-2; no definite D call. In DNA, the CDR3 is TGTGCCAGCAGCTTAGACCATACTACTAACTATGGCTACACCTTC. It is translated as CASSLDHTTNYGYTF.